The 11 T cell receptor beta chains below were found in one sample sequenced in a study of beta chain features in type 1 diabetes. The isolated RNA, all of it, was reverse transcribed, so expressed TCRB transcripts were what got sequenced. Only in-frame clones appear in the TCRdb table, and some are missing; sequencing was by immunoSEQ multiplex PCR. Of about 930,000 clones listed, 15% to 20% are singletons. Material for sequencing was naive CD4+ T cells from blood. These receptors were taken from a woman under 30 in good health.

The V gene is TRBV5-4, the J gene TRBJ2-5; no clear D. Trimming shortened V by 4 bases and J by 4 bases, and 11 bases separated the two germline ends. The CDR3 has 13 residues. Germline values: CDR1 SGHNT, CDR2 YYREEE (reference sequence). DNA for the CDR3: TGTGCCAGCAGCCCGCTCTACGGAGAGACCCAGTACTTC. It encodes CASSPLYGETQYF.

This chain connects TRBV21-1 to TRBJ1-5. TRBV21-1 is a known pseudogene. This CDR3 spans 16 amino acids. The CDR3 loop reads CASSKALGYSNQPQHF. CDR3 nucleotide sequence: TGTGCCAGCAGCAAAGCGCTCGGATATAGCAATCAGCCCCAGCATTTT.

The chain carries TRBV7-3 and TRBJ2-1, with D perhaps TRBD2 (6 bases). V was cut by 0 bases and J by 8 bases, with 8 bases left in between. CDR3 length: 13 amino acids. Germline CDR1 reads SGHTA; CDR2 reads FQGTGA. CDR3 sequence: CASSLTWEDEQFF. CDR3 in DNA: TGTGCCAGCAGCTTAACCTGGGAGGATGAGCAGTTCTTC.

This clone was counted a few times. This specimen includes other DNA sequences encoding the same CDR3. V and J are TRBV11-3 and TRBJ2-6; weak D call: TRBD2 (6 bases). The germline V and J ends were trimmed by 3 bases and 0 bases, with 6 bases remaining between them. Germline CDR1 SGHNT, CDR2 YENEEA. The CDR3 runs 15 residues. CDR3 DNA: TGTGCCAGCAGCTTGGGGGGCTCTGGGGCCAACGTCCTGACTTTC. Translating it yields CASSLGGSGANVLTF.

The table lists this clone with a few counts. The V gene is TRBV11-2, the J gene TRBJ2-3; tentatively, D is TRBD1 (7 bases). The germline V and J ends were trimmed by 5 bases and 7 bases, with 31 bases remaining between them. CDR1 and CDR2 from the germline V gene are SGHAT and FQNNGV. The CDR3 runs 19 residues. The CDR3 coding sequence is TGTGCCAGCAGCCAAGAGGTTTATGAGGCACAGGGGAGGAAATATACGCAGTATTTT. It is translated as CASSQEVYEAQGRKYTQYF.

This clone came up a few times. This rearrangement joins TRBV28 to TRBJ1-2; D not certain. The CDR3 is 11 residues long. CDR1 is MDHEN, CDR2 SYDVKM, per germline. The V gene lost 6 bases and the J gene lost 8 bases, with 10 bases spanning the gap. In DNA form, the CDR3 reads TGTGCCAGCAGGGTTCGCGGCGGCTACACCTTC. Residues: CASRVRGGYTF.

This clone was seen only a few times. The rearrangement uses TRBV7-3 and TRBJ2-5; TRBD2 is a possible D gene (5 bases). Germline V gene lookup returns CDR1 SGHTA and CDR2 FQGTGA. CDR3 length equals 15 residues. With 4 bases removed from V and 1 base from J, the gap between germline ends came to 13 bases. Written as DNA, the CDR3 is TGTGCCAGCAGCTCCCCGGGGAGTGGCCAAGAGACCCAGTACTTC. Amino acids: CASSSPGSGQETQYF.

This clone was recorded a few times. Other nucleotide sequences from this sample produce the same CDR3. V usage is TRBV5-1 and J usage is TRBJ2-7; 9 nucleotides match TRBD2. Germline CDR1 and CDR2: SGHRS and YFSETQ. This CDR3 is built from 15 residues. With V trimmed by 0 bases and J by 2 bases, 3 bases remained unmatched. The CDR3 DNA reads TGCGCCAGCAGCTTGGAAGCGGGAGGCCCCTACGAGCAGTACTTC. Its translation is CASSLEAGGPYEQYF.

The chain is built from TRBV7-9 and TRBJ1-4; 8 bases line up with TRBD1. The trim removed 5 bases at V and 2 bases at J, leaving 4 bases unmatched. Germline-derived CDR1 and CDR2 are SEHNR and FQNEAQ (reference sequence). CDR3 size: 15 residues. The CDR3 here is CASSAWTGTNEKLFF. The CDR3 coding sequence is TGTGCCAGCAGCGCATGGACAGGGACTAATGAAAAACTGTTTTTT. Variable domain in full (rest from reference TRBV7-9 and TRBJ1-4): DTGVSQNPRHKITKRGQNVTFRCDPISEHNRLYWYRQTLGQGPEFLTYFQNEAQLEKSRLLSDRFSAERPKGSFSTLEIQRTEQGDSAMYLCASSAWTGTNEKLFFGSGTQLSVL.

The chain employs TRBV7-3 and TRBJ2-1; 8 bases agree with TRBD1. The CDR3 is 17 amino acids. Germline V lookup: CDR1 SGHTA, CDR2 FQGTGA. V dropped 4 bases and J dropped 0; count of bases not matched to a gene: 8. In DNA form, the CDR3 reads TGTGCCAGCAGCTCAATGGGGACAGGTGCCTCCTACAATGAGCAGTTCTTC. Encoded protein: CASSSMGTGASYNEQFF.

The V call is TRBV5-4, the J call TRBJ2-6, with no clear D. V dropped 5 bases and J dropped 2 bases, with 5 bases sitting between them. CDR1 and CDR2 (germline): SGHNT, YYREEE (reference sequence). The CDR3 is 13 amino acids. In DNA, the CDR3 is TGTGCCAGCAGAGTACCTGGGGCCAACGTCCTGACTTTC. Translated: CASRVPGANVLTF.